This T cell receptor beta chain was identified in a study of cytomegalovirus exposure and HLA in healthy donors. Study results and limitations: There were 160 or so TCR beta chains listed as cytomegalovirus-associated. Earlier analysis found most TCR beta V segments productive about 87% or about 30% of the time. A few V segments could not be told apart, such as TRBV6-2 and TRBV6-3, and were left out.

About this clone: Its target is not known.

The CDR3 covers 14 residues. Trimming at V came to 3 bases and at J to 9 bases, leaving 4 bases not matched to a gene. Germline V CDR1 and CDR2: SGDLS, YYNGEE. The PCR contained 60 Vbeta and 13 Jbeta primers. The repertoire was sequenced with immunoSEQ multiplex PCR; TCRdb's copy has only in-frame clones and lacks some. This sample carries 150,000 to 200,000 clones, around four fifths of them seen once, and the ten largest clones take 2.5% to 3.5%. This receptor was taken from a female donor in good health and CMV-seronegative. V is TRBV9 and J is TRBJ2-1; TRBD2 matches at 12 bases. The material sequenced was PBMCs. CDR3 in DNA: TGTGCCAGCAGCGAGCGACTAGCGGGAGTTGAGCAGTTCTTC. It yields the protein CASSERLAGVEQFF. Full variable domain (missing parts from reference TRBV9 and TRBJ2-1): DSGVTQTPKHLITATGQRVTLRCSPRSGDLSVYWYQQSLDQGLQFLIQYYNGEERAKGNILERFSAQQFPDLHSELNLSSLELGDSALYFCASSERLAGVEQFFGPGTRLTVL.